Below, 2 T cell receptor beta chains from the same sample are listed, as sequenced in a study of cytomegalovirus exposure and HLA in healthy donors. TCRdb keeps only in-frame clones here, not all; method: immunoSEQ multiplex PCR. Of 100,000 to 150,000 clones listed, approximately 92% are singletons. Sequenced material: PBMCs. All receptors derive from a woman aged 18-29 years in good health and CMV-seronegative.

The chain combines TRBV2 with TRBJ1-2; TRBD1 matches at 9 bases. Germline V gene lookup returns CDR1 SNHLY and CDR2 FYNNEI. V gave up 9 bases and J gave up 6 bases; unmatched junction bases: 8. CDR3 length equals 13 residues. For the CDR3, the DNA is TGTGCCAGAGAGCCGGGACAGGGTAATGGCTACACCTTC. Translated, it gives CAREPGQGNGYTF.

V is TRBV7-6 and J is TRBJ2-3, with 12 bases that match TRBD1. This CDR3 is 16 amino acids long. Germline values: CDR1 SGHVS, CDR2 FNYEAQ. V was clipped by 1 base and J by 5 bases; unmatched bases: 4. DNA for the CDR3: TGTGCCAGCAGCTTAGGGGACAGGGGGCGAGGAGATACGCAGTATTTT. This gives the protein CASSLGDRGRGDTQYF.